One sample yielded the 24 T cell receptor beta chains listed below, sequenced in a study of blood T cells in healthy people across ages. Sample-barcoded 5' priming and a J-beta primer mix drove a second PCR of about 6 to 11 cycles. MiXCR was run by TCRdb on the 5' RACE reads, yielding one entry per CDR3 protein. This repertoire shows 650,000 to 900,000 distinct CDR3 sequences, about 59% found once; its top ten account for about a quarter. The sequenced sample was blood. These receptor sequences come from a man younger than 45 in good health.

This chain uses TRBV20-1 with TRBJ2-5; D ambiguous. The J call may be in error: the DNA end matches TRBJ2-7 better. There are 14 residues in the CDR3. The germline CDR1 and CDR2 sequences are DFQATT and SNEGSKA (reference sequence). The CDR3 nucleotides read TGCAGTGCTAGAGATCTGGAAGGGATCCACGAGCAGTACTTC. Translated, it gives CSARDLEGIHEQYF.

The V call is TRBV5-8, the J call TRBJ1-6; D is uncertain. This CDR3 is built from 14 residues. Between the trimmed V and J ends, which lost 5 bases and 5 bases, there was a span of 11 bases. Germline values: CDR1 SGHTS, CDR2 YDEGEE. In DNA form, the CDR3 reads TGTGCCAGCAGTGTGAATATCAATAATTCACCCCTCCACTTT. This translates into CASSVNINNSPLHF.

The chain recombines TRBV5-4 with TRBJ2-4; D could derive from TRBD1 or TRBD2 (5 bases each). The germline CDR1 and CDR2 sequences are SGHNT and YYREEE (reference sequence). Trimming took 4 bases from V and 7 from J, leaving 9 bases between them. The CDR3 consists of 12 residues. CDR3 sequence (DNA): TGTGCCAGCAGCGGGTGGGGGAACATTCAGTACTTC. As protein: CASSGWGNIQYF.

The chain carries TRBV20-1 and TRBJ2-7; unclear D gene. Looked up from germline, CDR1 is DFQATT and CDR2 is SNEGSKA (reference sequence). CDR3 length equals 13 residues. Deletions cut 1 base from V and 1 base from J, with 8 bases between. The CDR3 spells CSARVIGSYEQYF. In DNA, the CDR3 is TGCAGTGCTAGAGTAATAGGGTCCTACGAGCAGTACTTC.

The table lists this clonotype with a few counts. The chain couples TRBV6-6 to TRBJ2-2, with D unclear. This CDR3 is 14 amino acids long. CDR1 and CDR2 (germline): MNHNY, SVGAGI (reference sequence). With 4 bases removed from V and 1 base from J, the gap between germline ends came to 7 bases. CDR3 bases: TGTGCCAGCAGTTCGGGCCGGAACACCGGGGAGCTGTTTTTT. This sequence encodes CASSSGRNTGELFF.

This clonotype was seen more than once but under ten times. V gene TRBV27 combines with J gene TRBJ2-4; weak D call: TRBD1 (7 bases). The germline V gene encodes CDR1 MNHEY and CDR2 SMNVEV (reference sequence). The CDR3 contains 16 residues. V was trimmed by 4 bases and J by 13 bases, leaving 26 bases between them. CDR3: CASSWGIRRGHGEQYF. The CDR3 DNA follows: TGTGCCAGCAGTTGGGGTATCAGGAGGGGGCATGGGGAGCAGTACTTC.

The CDR3: CASSSGQPAGELFF. Here the CDR3 DNA reads TGTGCCAGCAGCTCGGGACAGCCAGCCGGGGAGCTGTTTTTT. This sequence joins TRBV7-2 and TRBJ2-2; 7 bases agree with TRBD1. Germline V gene data show CDR1 as SGHTA and CDR2 as FQGNSA. The CDR3 spans 14 residues. The V segment lost 4 bases and the J segment 6 bases; nucleotides outside the gene matches: 5.

The rearrangement uses TRBV20-1 and TRBJ2-3; a weak D match, TRBD2 (6 bases). The CDR3 sequence is 13 residues long. CDR1 is DFQATT, CDR2 SNEGSKA, per germline (reference sequence). The V end was cut by 3 bases, the J end by 10 bases, with 17 bases between. The CDR3 loop reads CSARGDQEGAQYF. The DNA for the CDR3 is TGCAGTGCTAGGGGGGACCAGGAGGGTGCGCAGTATTTT.

The J gene is TRBJ1-2, the V gene TRBV27; D perhaps matches TRBD1 (5 bases). CDR3 length equals 13 residues. Germline V gene sequence: CDR1 MNHEY, CDR2 SMNVEV (reference sequence). Between the trimmed V and J ends, which lost 6 bases and 7 bases, there was a span of 15 bases. CDR3 region: CASSETVLAGYTF. The CDR3 DNA follows: TGTGCCAGCAGCGAGACAGTTCTCGCTGGCTACACCTTC.

This clonotype was seen a single time. The J gene is TRBJ2-7, the V gene TRBV6-6; D is undetermined. The CDR3 runs 13 residues. Per the germline V gene, CDR1 is MNHNY and CDR2 is SVGAGI (reference sequence). Trimming took off 6 bases at V and 2 bases at J, with 11 bases between the two ends. The CDR3 DNA is TGTGCCAGCAGCTCGGACGTGACCTACGAGCAGTACTTC. Translated, it gives CASSSDVTYEQYF.

V gene TRBV10-1 combines with J gene TRBJ2-5; D could derive from TRBD1 or TRBD2 (5 bases each). TRBJ2-7 explains the end of the DNA better; the J call may be wrong. The CDR3 is made up of 14 amino acids. The germline gives CDR1 WNHNN, CDR2 SYGVQD (reference sequence). This CDR3 reads CASSEGDPSYEQYF. In nucleotides, the CDR3 is TGCGCCAGCAGTGAAGGGGACCCCTCCTACGAGCAGTACTTC.

J is TRBJ1-2 and V is TRBV7-3; no clear D gene. Between the trimmed V and J ends, which lost 5 bases and 5 bases, there was a span of 12 bases. This CDR3 is 13 amino acids long. In germline, CDR1 is SGHTA, CDR2 FQGTGA. DNA for the CDR3: TGTGCCAGCAGCCCCGATCCCGATTATGGCTACACCTTC. It yields the protein CASSPDPDYGYTF.

On this clonotype itself: A much larger clone is a single base away; this may be a read error. This chain uses TRBV6-5 with TRBJ2-1; D might be TRBD1 (6 bases). Looked up from germline, CDR1 is MNHEY and CDR2 is SVGAGI. This CDR3 contains 14 residues. CDR3 DNA: TGTGCCAGCAGTTCCCTCGGGACACCCAATGAGCGGTTCTTC. Its protein product is CASSSLGTPNERFF.

V usage is TRBV5-1 and J usage is TRBJ1-2; D uncertain. The CDR3 runs 13 residues. Germline CDR1 and CDR2: SGHRS and YFSETQ. Trimming left V 0 bases short and J 2 bases short, with 5 bases between. DNA of the CDR3: TGCGCCAGCAGCTTGGGGAAAAACTATGGCTACACCTTC. Its protein is CASSLGKNYGYTF.

This clonotype occurred once. CDR3 sequence (DNA): TGTGCCGCCAACGTCGGGGACGACACAGATACGCAGTATTTT. Translating gives CAANVGDDTDTQYF. The gene calls are TRBV10-3 and TRBJ2-3; either TRBD1 or TRBD2 may supply D (5 bases each). Germline values: CDR1 ENHRY, CDR2 SYGVKD. The CDR3 runs to 14 residues. Trimming stripped 11 bases from V and 2 bases from J, with 17 bases between.

The V and J genes are TRBV4-2 and TRBJ1-4, with D perhaps TRBD1 (6 bases). Deletions cut 0 bases from V and 0 bases from J, with 20 bases between. This CDR3 has 20 residues. The germline CDR1 and CDR2 sequences are LGHNA and YNFKEQ. The CDR3 sequence is CASSQEVVGGRLATNEKLFF. The CDR3 bases are TGTGCCAGCAGCCAAGAAGTGGTAGGGGGAAGGCTTGCAACTAATGAAAAACTGTTTTTT.

The chain carries TRBV29-1 and TRBJ2-7, with D unresolved. Germline loops: CDR1 SQVTM, CDR2 ANQGSEA. Trimming removed 6 bases from V and 3 bases from J, with 15 bases in between. CDR3 length: 13 residues. The DNA of the CDR3 is TGCAGCGTGAAAGACACCACAAGCTACGAGCAGTACTTC. As protein: CSVKDTTSYEQYF.

The chain couples TRBV6-5 to TRBJ2-7; weak D call: TRBD2 (6 bases). The germline V gene has CDR1 MNHEY and CDR2 SVGAGI. Between the trimmed V and J ends, which lost 11 bases and 3 bases, there was a span of 17 bases. CDR3 length: 13 residues. CDR3 region: CAVRGSSFYEQYF. DNA of the CDR3: TGTGCCGTCCGGGGGTCTTCCTTCTACGAGCAGTACTTC.

Of note for this clonotype: The junction shows a germline mismatch at one end, possibly a read error. The rearrangement joins TRBV11-1 to TRBJ2-5; the D gene is possibly TRBD1 (6 bases). The CDR3 covers 17 residues. Germline CDR1 SGHAT, CDR2 FQDESV (reference sequence). CDR3 sequence: CANSFPTKRGKKETQYF. The CDR3 DNA follows: TGTGCCAACAGCTTTCCTACCAAGAGGGGGAAAAAAGAGACCCAGTACTTC.

The chain recombines TRBV2 with TRBJ2-5; possibly TRBD2 for D (6 bases). CDR1 is SNHLY and CDR2 is FYNNEI in the germline V gene. Between the trimmed V and J ends, which lost 6 bases and 5 bases, there was a span of 13 bases. The CDR3 covers 13 residues. The CDR3 loop reads CASRYSGAETQYF. The CDR3 DNA is TGTGCCAGCAGATATAGCGGCGCGGAGACCCAGTACTTC.

This chain links TRBV7-2 with TRBJ2-5; D is unclear. The CDR3 totals 12 residues. The V gene's germline CDR1 is SGHTA and CDR2 FQGNSA. V gave up 7 bases and J gave up 0 bases, with 6 bases separating them. The CDR3 spells CASNGDQETQYF. DNA for the CDR3: TGTGCCAGCAACGGAGACCAAGAGACCCAGTACTTC.

About this clonotype: Compared with germline, one end of the junction differs, possibly owing to a read error. In DNA form, the CDR3 reads TGTGCCTGGAGTGTAGGGAGCTCCAGAAATGGCCACACCTTC. Translation gives CAWSVGSSRNGHTF. The gene calls are TRBV30 and TRBJ1-2, with unresolved D. Germline assignment: CDR1 GTSNPN and CDR2 SVGIG (reference sequence). The CDR3 sequence is 14 residues long.

The CDR3: CASSFTGGQPDTQYF. In DNA form, the CDR3 reads TGCGCCAGCAGCTTTACAGGGGGTCAGCCAGATACGCAGTATTTT. The chain recombines TRBV5-1 with TRBJ2-3; 8 nucleotides match TRBD1. CDR3 length: 15 residues. J was trimmed by 4 bases and V by 2 bases; bases with no gene match: 6. Per germline, CDR1 SGHRS and CDR2 YFSETQ.

This clonotype was counted between two and nine times. The chain recombines TRBV29-1 with TRBJ2-3; TRBD2 agrees at 10 bases. CDR1 SQVTM and CDR2 ANQGSEA come from the germline V gene. The CDR3 contains 16 residues. Trimming removed 3 bases from V and 0 bases from J; junction bases left unmatched: 6. The CDR3, as DNA: TGCAGCGTTGACGGTAGCGGGGGGTATAGCACAGATACGCAGTATTTT. Its translation is CSVDGSGGYSTDTQYF.